This TCR beta chain came from a study of T cell repertoires in cytomegalovirus infection. Study summary: Peptides in the study included HLA-C-restricted and HLA-B-restricted CMV epitopes. The public TCR beta signatures pointed to both CMV infection and matching HLA type. Study-wide findings and caveats: HLA-C-restricted CMV-specific TCR beta clonotypes were dominant in the ex vivo response. Identification of carriers of CMV plus the relevant HLA was performed using cumulative public TCR beta family frequency.

Looked up from germline, CDR1 is SGHRS and CDR2 is YFSETQ. The CDR3 loop spans 15 amino acids. The trim removed 1 base at V and 6 bases at J, leaving 6 bases unmatched. Concerning this clonotype itself: Its target is not known.

MiXCR, applied by TCRdb to the reads, yields one record per CDR3 protein. This table has about 700,000 distinct CDR3 sequences, about 33% appearing once. This TCR came from a human donor in good health (CMV status not recorded). Some clones in this sample may be carry-over from other donors' samples. Specimen: cultured PBMCs, collected from culture after CMV antigen stimulation. The gene calls are TRBV5-1 and TRBJ2-3, with TRBD2 matching 9 bases. CDR3 coding DNA: TGCGCCAGCAGCTTGTACCTAGCGGGAAGGGATACGCAGTATTTT. The encoded protein is CASSLYLAGRDTQYF.